This passage covers 24 T cell receptor beta chains from one sample sequenced in a study of T cells in localized non-small cell lung cancer. TCRdb keeps only in-frame clones here, not all; method: immunoSEQ multiplex PCR. Counted here are approximately 100,000 clones, approximately 91% occurring once; the ten biggest clones make up over 4%. The sequencing used PBMCs, collected before any cancer treatment. These receptors all stem from a woman aged 40 to 75 with stage II squamous cell lung carcinoma.

CDR3: CASSIDVNTEAFF. The CDR3 coding sequence is TGTGCCAGTAGTATAGACGTGAACACTGAAGCTTTCTTT. V gene TRBV19 combines with J gene TRBJ1-1; D unclear. Per germline, CDR1 LNHDA and CDR2 SQIVND (reference sequence). V was trimmed by 0 bases and J by 0 bases, leaving 2 bases between them. The CDR3 covers 13 residues.

The J gene is TRBJ1-3, the V gene TRBV5-6; no definite D call. Trimming removed 1 base at V and 4 bases at J, with 9 bases between. The CDR3 length is 14 residues. The germline V gene has CDR1 SGHDT and CDR2 YYEEEE. CDR3 in amino acids: CASSLIGSGNTIYF. The DNA of the CDR3 is TGTGCCAGCAGCTTGATAGGGTCGGGAAACACCATATATTTT.

The chain combines TRBV6-1 with TRBJ1-2; 8 bases align to TRBD1. V lost 4 bases and J lost 4; bases outside the gene matches: 5. Per the germline V gene, CDR1 is MNHNS and CDR2 is SASEGT. The CDR3 has 14 amino acids. For the CDR3, the DNA is TGTGCCAGCAGTGCGCAGGGGGCGACCTATGGCTACACCTTC. Translation gives CASSAQGATYGYTF.

The genes are TRBV28 and TRBJ2-7, with 8 bases that match TRBD1. Germline assignment: CDR1 MDHEN and CDR2 SYDVKM. CDR3 size: 14 residues. J gave up 4 bases and V 5 bases, and 7 bases lay outside the gene matches. Written as DNA, the CDR3 is TGTGCCAGCAGTACCACAGGGGGAACATACGAGCAGTACTTC. Translating it yields CASSTTGGTYEQYF.

CDR3 nucleotide sequence: TGTGCCAGCAGGGACTACTCCTACGAGCAGTACTTC. It specifies CASRDYSYEQYF. The chain links TRBV27 to TRBJ2-7; possible D gene TRBD2, 6 bases. V dropped 6 bases and J dropped 0 bases, with 6 bases sitting between them. There are 12 residues in the CDR3. Germline-derived CDR1 and CDR2 are MNHEY and SMNVEV (reference sequence).

This clone was seen a few times. CDR3 amino acids: CASSFRDSTDTQYF. The DNA for the CDR3 is TGCGCCAGCAGCTTCCGGGACAGCACAGATACGCAGTATTTT. This rearrangement joins TRBV5-1 to TRBJ2-3; D possibly matches TRBD1 or TRBD2 (5 bases each). The germline V gene has CDR1 SGHRS and CDR2 YFSETQ. CDR3 length: 14 residues. V lost 2 bases and J 0 bases, leaving 7 bases between the germline ends.

Only one count was recorded for this clone. CDR3 protein: CASSEARIANYGYTF. CDR3 nucleotides: TGTGCCAGCAGTGAAGCCAGGATTGCTAACTATGGCTACACCTTC. The gene calls are TRBV6-1 and TRBJ1-2, with D unresolved. The germline CDR1 and CDR2 sequences are MNHNS and SASEGT. V gave up 0 bases and J gave up 0 bases, with 8 bases separating them. The CDR3 extends over 15 amino acids.

The CDR3: CAISGDSEVGELFF. CDR3 sequence (DNA): TGTGCCATCAGTGGGGACAGCGAAGTCGGGGAGCTGTTTTTT. This sequence joins TRBV10-3 and TRBJ2-2; 7 nucleotides line up with TRBD1. Per the germline V gene, CDR1 is ENHRY and CDR2 is SYGVKD. There are 14 residues in the CDR3. The V and J ends lost 4 bases and 7 bases, in that order; junction bases with no gene match: 6.

The V call is TRBV7-9, the J call TRBJ2-1, with D maybe TRBD2 (5 bases). Germline loops: CDR1 SEHNR, CDR2 FQNEAQ (reference sequence). This CDR3 has 11 residues. The V end was cut by 8 bases, the J end by 8 bases, with 10 bases between. The CDR3 here is CASGGGYEQFF. CDR3 nucleotide sequence: TGTGCCAGCGGAGGCGGATATGAGCAGTTCTTC.

CDR3 protein: CASSQGASTDTQYF. The CDR3 bases are TGTGCCAGCAGCCAGGGGGCAAGCACAGATACGCAGTATTTT. This chain connects TRBV14 to TRBJ2-3, with D maybe TRBD1 (6 bases). The V gene's germline CDR1 is SGHDN and CDR2 FVKESK. CDR3 size: 14 residues. V was pared by 3 bases and J by 0 bases, with 7 bases between.

The chain joins TRBV7-2 to TRBJ1-5; maybe TRBD1 (5 bases). This CDR3 contains 15 residues. V was clipped by 3 bases and J by 3 bases, with 12 bases between them. Germline V gene data show CDR1 as SGHTA and CDR2 as FQGNSA. CDR3 DNA sequence: TGTGCCAGCAGCTTCAACCAGGGTTCCAATCAGCCCCAGCATTTT. Translation gives CASSFNQGSNQPQHF.

The chain employs TRBV5-6 and TRBJ2-7, with TRBD1 matching 7 bases. The CDR3 is made up of 14 amino acids. V lost 3 bases to trimming and J lost 0 bases; unmatched junction nucleotides: 3. Germline values: CDR1 SGHDT, CDR2 YYEEEE. The DNA for the CDR3 is TGTGCCAGCAGCTCAGGGGGTAGCTCCTACGAGCAGTACTTC. Protein sequence: CASSSGGSSYEQYF.

The gene calls are TRBV5-1 and TRBJ2-3; D may be TRBD2 (5 bases). V lost 0 bases, J lost 5 bases, and 10 bases lay in between. The germline CDR1 and CDR2 sequences are SGHRS and YFSETQ. This CDR3 region has 14 residues. CDR3 DNA: TGCGCCAGCAGCTTGGCCGGGGTGGGAGATACGCAGTATTTT. Translation: CASSLAGVGDTQYF.

V and J are TRBV28 and TRBJ1-3; D uncertain. Germline loops: CDR1 MDHEN, CDR2 SYDVKM. Trimming pared 5 bases from V and 0 bases from J, leaving 8 bases between. The CDR3 length is 14 residues. This CDR3 reads CASSSGNSGNTIYF. As DNA, the CDR3 is TGTGCCAGCAGTAGCGGGAACTCTGGAAACACCATATATTTT.

The chain combines TRBV29-1 with TRBJ2-5, with D possibly being TRBD1 (5 bases). There are 12 residues in the CDR3. The germline V gene encodes CDR1 SQVTM and CDR2 ANQGSEA. Deletions cut 4 bases from V and 1 base from J, with 7 bases between. The CDR3 here is CSVAGPQETQYF. For the CDR3, the DNA is TGCAGCGTTGCAGGGCCCCAAGAGACCCAGTACTTC.

The chain recombines TRBV5-1 with TRBJ2-1; 9 nucleotides match TRBD2. V dropped 4 bases and J dropped 6; count of bases not matched to a gene: 8. The germline gives CDR1 SGHRS, CDR2 YFSETQ. The CDR3 sequence is 15 residues long. CDR3 bases: TGCGCCAGCAGCCCCAGACTAGCGGAGGGCAATGAGCAGTTCTTC. Its protein is CASSPRLAEGNEQFF.

The chain has TRBV19 and TRBJ1-1, with 7 nucleotides matching TRBD1. The CDR3 loop spans 13 amino acids. Germline CDR1 is LNHDA and CDR2 is SQIVND (reference sequence). V lost 10 bases to trimming and J lost 1 base; unmatched junction nucleotides: 6. CDR3 DNA: TGTGCCACTAGGGGACAGTCGAACACTGAAGCTTTCTTT. This sequence encodes CATRGQSNTEAFF.

The chain couples TRBV28 to TRBJ1-5, with TRBD1 as a possible D gene (6 bases). V shed 8 bases and J shed 2 bases, with 10 bases lying between them. Germline V gene sequence: CDR1 MDHEN, CDR2 SYDVKM. There are 13 residues in the CDR3. DNA for the CDR3: TGTGCCAGCGCCCCAGGGGGCAATCAGCCCCAGCATTTT. It specifies CASAPGGNQPQHF.

This clone was seen just once. This chain uses TRBV27 with TRBJ2-1; D may correspond to TRBD1 or TRBD2 (7 bases each). The germline gives CDR1 MNHEY, CDR2 SMNVEV (reference sequence). Between the trimmed V and J ends, which lost 6 bases and 8 bases, there was a span of 20 bases. CDR3 length: 15 residues. The DNA for the CDR3 is TGTGCCAGCAGCTTAGGGGGCGGGGGAGGCCATGAGCAGTTCTTC. Residues: CASSLGGGGGHEQFF.

V usage is TRBV30 and J usage is TRBJ1-1; no firm D call. Trimming removed 0 bases from V and 3 bases from J, with 8 bases in between. Germline CDR1 is GTSNPN and CDR2 is SVGIG (reference sequence). The CDR3 is 13 amino acids. Written as DNA, the CDR3 is TGTGCCTGGAGTGTATCGGGGTACACTGAAGCTTTCTTT. Translated, it gives CAWSVSGYTEAFF.

Comments on this clone: At one end, the junction sequence differs from germline, possibly due to a read error. The chain joins TRBV6-1 to TRBJ1-1, with no clear D. CDR3 length: 15 amino acids. CDR1 MNHNS and CDR2 SASEGT come from the germline V gene. The CDR3 DNA reads TGTGCCACCAGTGCCCTCTCGGGGATGAACACTGAAGCTTTCTTT. This sequence encodes CATSALSGMNTEAFF.

The chain employs TRBV6-1 and TRBJ1-4, with 7 bases matching TRBD1. With V trimmed by 3 bases and J by 11 bases, 12 bases remained unmatched. The CDR3 runs 15 residues. CDR1 and CDR2 (germline): MNHNS, SASEGT. The CDR3 spells CASSDSTGFSDKLFF. Here the CDR3 DNA reads TGTGCCAGCAGTGACTCGACAGGGTTCAGTGACAAACTGTTTTTT.

This sequence joins TRBV15 and TRBJ1-1, with D possibly being TRBD1 (5 bases). V gave up 1 base and J gave up 4 bases, with 13 bases separating them. This CDR3 has 15 residues. Germline V lookup: CDR1 LNHNV, CDR2 YYDKDF (reference sequence). The CDR3 region is CATSRALLGGTEAFF. DNA for the CDR3: TGTGCCACCAGCAGAGCCTTACTGGGGGGCACTGAAGCTTTCTTT.

The chain recombines TRBV6-5 with TRBJ1-4; D is undetermined. Germline-derived CDR1 and CDR2 are MNHEY and SVGAGI. Trimming removed 2 bases from V and 5 bases from J, with 12 bases in between. The CDR3 is 15 amino acids. CDR3 sequence: CASSYANYRNEKLFF. The CDR3 DNA sequence: TGTGCCAGCAGTTACGCGAACTACCGAAATGAAAAACTGTTTTTT.